This record covers a single T cell receptor (beta chain). Its antigen is unidentified. TCRdb keeps only in-frame clones here, not all; method: immunoSEQ multiplex PCR. There are approximately 460,000 clones in the sample; roughly 80% occur only once, and more than 10% lies in the top ten. The sample comes from a study of shared clonotypes between healthy human individuals. Study conclusions and caveats: Few donors limited the genetic and exposure-history diversity represented. Only blood underwent sampling, and tissue repertoires likely differ.

The CDR3 has 14 residues. The sample comprised PBMCs. The TCR was taken from a woman aged 40 to 55 in good health. Some clones in this sample may be carry-over from other donors' samples. This rearrangement joins TRBV21-1 to TRBJ1-1. TRBV21-1 is given as a pseudogene. The CDR3 bases are TGTGCCAGCAGCTCTCGGGACTCCTGGGTGCGGGCTTTCTTT. This sequence encodes CASSSRDSWVRAFF.